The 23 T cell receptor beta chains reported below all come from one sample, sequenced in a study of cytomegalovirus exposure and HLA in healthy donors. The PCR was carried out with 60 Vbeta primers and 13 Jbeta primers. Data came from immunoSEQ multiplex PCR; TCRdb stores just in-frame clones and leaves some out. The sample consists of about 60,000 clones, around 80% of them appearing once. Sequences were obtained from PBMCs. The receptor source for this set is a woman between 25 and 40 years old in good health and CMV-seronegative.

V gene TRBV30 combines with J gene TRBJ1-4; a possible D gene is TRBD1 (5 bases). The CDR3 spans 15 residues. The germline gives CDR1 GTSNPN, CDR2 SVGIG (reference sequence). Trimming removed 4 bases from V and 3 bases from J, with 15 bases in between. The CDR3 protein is CAWTEGSGSNEKLFF. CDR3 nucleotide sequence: TGTGCCTGGACCGAGGGGAGCGGGTCTAATGAAAAACTGTTTTTT.

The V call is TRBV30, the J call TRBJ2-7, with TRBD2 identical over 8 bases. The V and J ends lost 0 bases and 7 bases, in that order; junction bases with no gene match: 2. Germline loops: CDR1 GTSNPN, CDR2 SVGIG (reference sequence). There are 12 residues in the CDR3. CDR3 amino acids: CAWSVEREEQYF. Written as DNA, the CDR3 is TGTGCCTGGAGTGTAGAGCGGGAGGAGCAGTACTTC.

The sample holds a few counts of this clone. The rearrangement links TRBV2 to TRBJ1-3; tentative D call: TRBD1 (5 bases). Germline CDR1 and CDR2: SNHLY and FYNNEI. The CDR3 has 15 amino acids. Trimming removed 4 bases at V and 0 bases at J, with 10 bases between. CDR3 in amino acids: CASSVTVLSGNTIYF. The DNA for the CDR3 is TGTGCCAGCAGTGTGACAGTTCTCTCTGGAAACACCATATATTTT.

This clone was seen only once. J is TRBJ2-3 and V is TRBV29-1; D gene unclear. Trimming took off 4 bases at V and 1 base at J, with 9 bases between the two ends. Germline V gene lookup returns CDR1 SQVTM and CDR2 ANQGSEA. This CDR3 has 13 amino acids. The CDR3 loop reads CSVANLRTDTQYF. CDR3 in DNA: TGCAGCGTTGCTAACCTGCGCACAGATACGCAGTATTTT.

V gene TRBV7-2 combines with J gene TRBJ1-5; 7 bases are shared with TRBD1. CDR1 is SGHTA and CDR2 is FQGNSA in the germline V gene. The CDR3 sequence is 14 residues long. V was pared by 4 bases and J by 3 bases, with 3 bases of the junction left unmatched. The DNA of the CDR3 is TGTGCCAGCAGCTCAGGGGGGTACAATCAGCCCCAGCATTTT. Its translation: CASSSGGYNQPQHF.

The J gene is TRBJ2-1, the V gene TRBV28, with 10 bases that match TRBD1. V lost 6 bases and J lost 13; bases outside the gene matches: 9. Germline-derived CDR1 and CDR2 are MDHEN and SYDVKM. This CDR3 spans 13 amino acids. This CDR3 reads CASRNPGTGVQFF. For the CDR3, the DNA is TGTGCCAGCAGGAACCCCGGGACAGGGGTTCAGTTCTTC.

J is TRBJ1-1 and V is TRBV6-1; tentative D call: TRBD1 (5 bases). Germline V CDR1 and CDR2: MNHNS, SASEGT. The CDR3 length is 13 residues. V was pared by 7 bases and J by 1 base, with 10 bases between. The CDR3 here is CASTWGGNTEAFF. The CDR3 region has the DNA TGTGCCAGCACGTGGGGGGGGAACACTGAAGCTTTCTTT.

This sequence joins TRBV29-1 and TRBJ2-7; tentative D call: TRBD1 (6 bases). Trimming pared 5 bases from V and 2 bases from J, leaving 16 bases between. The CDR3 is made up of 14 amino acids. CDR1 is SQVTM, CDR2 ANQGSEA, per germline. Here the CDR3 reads CSVLQGQGTYEQYF. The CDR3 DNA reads TGCAGCGTTCTTCAGGGGCAGGGGACCTACGAGCAGTACTTC.

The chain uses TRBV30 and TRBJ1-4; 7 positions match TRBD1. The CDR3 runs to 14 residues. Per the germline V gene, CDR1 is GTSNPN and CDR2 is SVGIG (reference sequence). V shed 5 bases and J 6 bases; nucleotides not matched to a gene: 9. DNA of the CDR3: TGTGCCTGGCACACAGGGGTTGGGGATGAAAAACTGTTTTTT. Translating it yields CAWHTGVGDEKLFF.

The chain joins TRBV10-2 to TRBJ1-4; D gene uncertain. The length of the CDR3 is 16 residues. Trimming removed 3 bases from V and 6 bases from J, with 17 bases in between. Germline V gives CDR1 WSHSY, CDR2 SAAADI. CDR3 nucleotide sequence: TGCGCCAGCAGTGAACGACACCTTACCTCTTATGAAAAACTGTTTTTT. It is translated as CASSERHLTSYEKLFF.

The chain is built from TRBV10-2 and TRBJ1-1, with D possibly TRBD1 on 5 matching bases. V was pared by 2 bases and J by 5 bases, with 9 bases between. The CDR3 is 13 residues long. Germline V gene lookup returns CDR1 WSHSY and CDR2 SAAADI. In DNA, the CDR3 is TGCGCCAGCAGTGAGGGGGCTATAACTGAAGCTTTCTTT. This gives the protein CASSEGAITEAFF.

The CDR3 nucleotides are TGTGCCAGCAGTTACTCAAGGACAGGGGTTGATGGCTACACCTTC. Its translation is CASSYSRTGVDGYTF. V and J are TRBV6-5 and TRBJ1-2; 9 bases line up with TRBD1. V shed 0 bases and J 6 bases; nucleotides not matched to a gene: 5. This CDR3 comprises 15 residues. CDR1 and CDR2 (germline): MNHEY, SVGAGI.

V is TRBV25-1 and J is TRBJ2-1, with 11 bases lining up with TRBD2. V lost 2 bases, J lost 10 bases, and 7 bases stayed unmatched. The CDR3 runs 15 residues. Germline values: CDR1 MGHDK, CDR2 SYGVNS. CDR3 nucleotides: TGTGCCAGCAGTGAACTAGCGGGAGGAGCCGGAGAGCAGTTCTTC. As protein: CASSELAGGAGEQFF.

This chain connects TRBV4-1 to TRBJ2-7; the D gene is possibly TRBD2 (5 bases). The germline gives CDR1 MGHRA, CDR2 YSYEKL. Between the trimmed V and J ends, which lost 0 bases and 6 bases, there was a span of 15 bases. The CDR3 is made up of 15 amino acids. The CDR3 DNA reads TGCGCCAGCAGCCAAGAGCAGAGGGCTCCTCTCGAGCAGTACTTC. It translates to CASSQEQRAPLEQYF.

The CDR3 sequence is CASSPGGNEQFF. The CDR3 coding sequence is TGTGCCAGCAGCCCAGGGGGCAATGAGCAGTTCTTC. The chain recombines TRBV9 with TRBJ2-1, with 7 bases identical to TRBD1. J gave up 6 bases and V 4 bases, and 1 base lay outside the gene matches. Germline CDR1 SGDLS, CDR2 YYNGEE. The CDR3 sequence is 12 residues long. Full variable domain (rest looked up from reference TRBV9 and TRBJ2-1): DSGVTQTPKHLITATGQRVTLRCSPRSGDLSVYWYQQSLDQGLQFLIQYYNGEERAKGNILERFSAQQFPDLHSELNLSSLELGDSALYFCASSPGGNEQFFGPGTRLTVL.

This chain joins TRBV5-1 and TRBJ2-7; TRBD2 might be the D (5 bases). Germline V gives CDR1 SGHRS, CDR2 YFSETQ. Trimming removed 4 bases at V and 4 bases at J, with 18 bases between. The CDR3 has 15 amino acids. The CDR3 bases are TGCGCCAGCAGCCTCGGGATTCAATCCCGTTACGAGCAGTACTTC. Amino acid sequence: CASSLGIQSRYEQYF.

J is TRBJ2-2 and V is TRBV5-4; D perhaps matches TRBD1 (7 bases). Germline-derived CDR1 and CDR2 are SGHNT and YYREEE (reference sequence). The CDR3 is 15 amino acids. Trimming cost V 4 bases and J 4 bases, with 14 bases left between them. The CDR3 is CASSQPGGPTGELFF. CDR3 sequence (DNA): TGTGCCAGCAGCCAACCAGGGGGGCCCACCGGGGAGCTGTTTTTT. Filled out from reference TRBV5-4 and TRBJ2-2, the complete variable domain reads ETGVTQSPTHLIKTRGQQVTLRCSSQSGHNTVSWYQQALGQGPQFIFQYYREEENGRGNFPPRFSGLQFPNYSSELNVNALELDDSALYLCASSQPGGPTGELFFGEGSRLTVL.

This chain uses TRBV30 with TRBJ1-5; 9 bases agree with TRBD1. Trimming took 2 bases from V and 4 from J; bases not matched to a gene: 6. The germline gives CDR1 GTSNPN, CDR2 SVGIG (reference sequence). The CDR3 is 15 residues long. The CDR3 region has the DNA TGTGCCTGGAGTTTGACAGGGGGGGGGAATCAGCCCCAGCATTTT. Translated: CAWSLTGGGNQPQHF.

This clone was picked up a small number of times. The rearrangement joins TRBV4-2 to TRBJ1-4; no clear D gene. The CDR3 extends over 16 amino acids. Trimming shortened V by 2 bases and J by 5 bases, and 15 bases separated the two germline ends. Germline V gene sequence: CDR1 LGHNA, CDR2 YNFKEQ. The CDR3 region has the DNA TGTGCCAGCAGCCAATGGGAGATAAGCGGGAATGAAAAACTGTTTTTT. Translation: CASSQWEISGNEKLFF.

The CDR3 region has the DNA TGTGCCAGCAGTCCCCTGCGGGGAAACGAGCAGTACTTC. Amino acids: CASSPLRGNEQYF. The chain combines TRBV27 with TRBJ2-7; TRBD2 might be the D (6 bases). Per the germline V gene, CDR1 is MNHEY and CDR2 is SMNVEV (reference sequence). Trimming pared 5 bases from V and 5 bases from J, leaving 13 bases between. This CDR3 comprises 13 residues.

CDR3 nucleotides: TGCGCCAGCAGCTTGGGGCCGCCTGGCGGCAACGAGCAGTACTTC. Protein sequence: CASSLGPPGGNEQYF. The V and J genes are TRBV5-1 and TRBJ2-7; D not certain. CDR1 and CDR2 (germline): SGHRS, YFSETQ. The CDR3 loop spans 15 amino acids. Trimming left V 0 bases short and J 5 bases short, with 15 bases between.

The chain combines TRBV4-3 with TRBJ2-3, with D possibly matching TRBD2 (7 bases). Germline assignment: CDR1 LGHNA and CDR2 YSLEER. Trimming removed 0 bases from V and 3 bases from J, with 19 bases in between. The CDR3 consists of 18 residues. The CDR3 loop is CASSQDRIRGGRTDTQYF. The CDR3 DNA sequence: TGCGCCAGCAGCCAAGATCGGATCAGGGGAGGGAGGACAGATACGCAGTATTTT.

The CDR3 nucleotides read TGTGCCAGCAGCTTACTGGAGGGGGCAGGCGGCTACACCTTC. This translates into CASSLLEGAGGYTF. The rearrangement uses TRBV7-9 and TRBJ1-2; 7 nucleotides match TRBD1. From germline, CDR1 is SEHNR and CDR2 FQNEAQ (reference sequence). This CDR3 spans 14 amino acids. V shed 2 bases, J shed 8 bases, and the junction held 8 bases outside the gene matches.